This passage covers 9 T cell receptor beta chains from one sample sequenced in a study of blood T cells in healthy people across ages (dated by TCRdb to between 2014 and 2017). The method was 5' RACE. Sequenced on an Illumina HiSeq 2500. The second PCR ran for roughly 7 to 12 cycles and used a J-beta primer mix along with a sample-barcoded 5' primer. TCRdb cleaned the public reads at Q25 with fastp, built clones with MiXCR and kept in-frame beta chains. Every entry covers one CDR3 protein and lists the most common genes and DNA from its rows. The sample contains about 1,500,000 distinct CDR3 sequences, 40% to 50% of them found a single time. Of the sample, approximately 7.9% is held by the ten largest clones. The source material was blood. The receptors here all came from a woman aged 18-35 years in good health.

The chain joins TRBV7-9 to TRBJ1-4, with D uncertain. The CDR3 spans 13 residues. The germline V gene encodes CDR1 SEHNR and CDR2 FQNEAQ (reference sequence). The V gene lost 6 bases and the J gene lost 3 bases, with 8 bases spanning the gap. The CDR3 loop is CASRASPNEKLFF. The CDR3 region has the DNA TGTGCCAGCAGGGCGTCCCCTAATGAAAAACTGTTTTTT.

V usage is TRBV7-9 and J usage is TRBJ1-4; D call uncertain. This CDR3 comprises 10 residues. Germline CDR1 SEHNR, CDR2 FQNEAQ (reference sequence). The V and J ends lost 8 bases and 10 bases respectively, with 8 bases between them. The CDR3 nucleotides read TGTGCCAGCGGAGTTGGAAAACTGTTTTTT. Translated, it gives CASGVGKLFF.

The chain carries TRBV15 and TRBJ1-5, with 9 nucleotides matching TRBD1. This CDR3 is built from 18 residues. Germline CDR1 reads LNHNV; CDR2 reads YYDKDF (reference sequence). V dropped 6 bases and J dropped 2; count of bases not matched to a gene: 14. The CDR3 sequence: CATSGRDRERRGNQPQHF. The CDR3 coding sequence is TGTGCCACCAGTGGCCGGGACAGGGAACGAAGAGGCAATCAGCCCCAGCATTTT.

This clonotype came up a few times. The chain combines TRBV12-3 or TRBV12-4 with TRBJ2-3; 8 nucleotides agree with TRBD2. The CDR3 covers 14 residues. With V trimmed by 5 bases and J by 8 bases, 9 bases remained unmatched. The CDR3 DNA reads TGTGCCAGCAGTCAAGGACTAGCTCCTCGTACGCAGTATTTT. It translates to CASSQGLAPRTQYF.

The rearrangement joins TRBV20-1 to TRBJ2-7; the D gene is possibly TRBD1 (5 bases). With 6 bases removed from V and 4 bases from J, the gap between germline ends came to 16 bases. The germline gives CDR1 DFQATT, CDR2 SNEGSKA (reference sequence). This CDR3 comprises 13 residues. CDR3 nucleotide sequence: TGCAGTGCCCCGGCGGCCAGGGATTACGAGCAGTACTTC. Protein product: CSAPAARDYEQYF.

The CDR3, as DNA: TGCGCCAGCAGCTTGGCCAGTGGGGGGGCAAACACTGAAGCTTTCTTT. It is translated as CASSLASGGANTEAFF. The chain has TRBV5-1 and TRBJ1-1, with D possibly TRBD1 on 6 matching bases. Germline loops: CDR1 SGHRS, CDR2 YFSETQ. This CDR3 spans 16 amino acids. Trimming cost V 0 bases and J 2 bases, with 14 bases left between them.

This clonotype was seen a few times. The chain combines TRBV4-1 with TRBJ2-5; 11 bases are shared with TRBD1. The last part of the DNA fits TRBJ2-7 better; the J call may be wrong. Germline-derived CDR1 and CDR2 are MGHRA and YSYEKL. The CDR3 totals 15 residues. As DNA, the CDR3 is TGCGCCAGCAGCCAAGATTCGGGGACAGGGGGCGAGCAGTACTTC. Protein sequence: CASSQDSGTGGEQYF.

This chain joins TRBV6-5 and TRBJ1-6; 10 nucleotides align to TRBD1. The CDR3 sequence is 15 residues long. The V gene end was trimmed by 6 bases and the J gene end by 7 bases; junction bases not matched to a gene: 6. Germline V gene data show CDR1 as MNHEY and CDR2 as SVGAGI. The CDR3 here is CASRTTGGWNSPLHF. The CDR3, as DNA: TGTGCCAGCAGGACGACAGGGGGCTGGAATTCACCCCTCCACTTT.

A few counts support this clonotype. CDR3 in amino acids: CASSQDLAGLYNEQFF. CDR3 DNA: TGTGCCAGCAGCCAAGATTTAGCGGGACTGTACAATGAGCAGTTCTTC. The rearrangement joins TRBV4-2 to TRBJ2-1; 8 bases match TRBD2. The CDR3 is made up of 16 amino acids. Germline CDR1 LGHNA, CDR2 YNFKEQ. J gave up 4 bases and V 0 bases, and 5 bases lay outside the gene matches.